The clone carrying this T cell receptor (beta chain) was counted a few times. Its specificity is not known. This CDR3 comprises 15 residues. Trimming left V 3 bases short and J 10 bases short, with 16 bases between. Looked up from germline, CDR1 is KGHSH and CDR2 is LQKENI. Each CDR3 protein gets one entry after TCRdb re-called the 5' RACE reads with MiXCR. The sample records a few hundred thousand distinct CDR3 sequences, 6.8% being singletons. This sample is part of a study of T cells after yellow fever vaccination. Overall study findings and caveats: FACS-sorted repertoires might harbor abundant contaminating clonotypes from the bulk population.

The sequences come from PBMCs, collected roughly seven weeks after the first yellow fever vaccination. The receptor's source is a man aged 18 to 29 who received the YFV17D yellow fever vaccine. V gene TRBV18 combines with J gene TRBJ1-6; D is perhaps TRBD1 (6 bases). The CDR3 spells CASSPLTGPGSPLHF. CDR3 sequence (DNA): TGTGCCAGCTCACCGCTGACAGGTCCAGGGTCACCCCTCCACTTT.